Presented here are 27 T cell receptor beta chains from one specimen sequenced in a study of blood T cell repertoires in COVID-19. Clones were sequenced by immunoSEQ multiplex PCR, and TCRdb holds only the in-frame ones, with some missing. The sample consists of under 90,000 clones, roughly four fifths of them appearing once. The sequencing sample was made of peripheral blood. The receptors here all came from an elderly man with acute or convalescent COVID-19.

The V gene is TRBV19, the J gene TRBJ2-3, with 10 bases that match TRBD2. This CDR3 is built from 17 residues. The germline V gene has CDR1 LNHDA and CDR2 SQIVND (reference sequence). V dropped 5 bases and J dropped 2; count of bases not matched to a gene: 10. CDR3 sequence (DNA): TGTGCCAGTAGTGCCCGGGGTAGCGGGGGGCCCACAGATACGCAGTATTTT. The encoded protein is CASSARGSGGPTDTQYF.

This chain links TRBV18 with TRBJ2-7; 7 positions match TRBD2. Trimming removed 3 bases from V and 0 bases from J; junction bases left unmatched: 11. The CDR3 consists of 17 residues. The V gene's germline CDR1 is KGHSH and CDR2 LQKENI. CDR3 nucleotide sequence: TGTGCCAGCTCACCCAAAGTACAGCGGGGCAACTCCTACGAGCAGTACTTC. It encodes CASSPKVQRGNSYEQYF.

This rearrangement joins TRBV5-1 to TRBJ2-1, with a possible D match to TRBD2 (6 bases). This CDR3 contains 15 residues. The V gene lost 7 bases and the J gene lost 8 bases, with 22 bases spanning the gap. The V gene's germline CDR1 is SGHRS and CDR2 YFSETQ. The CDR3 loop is CASAPEGILSYEQFF. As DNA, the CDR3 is TGCGCCAGCGCCCCGGAGGGGATCCTCAGCTATGAGCAGTTCTTC. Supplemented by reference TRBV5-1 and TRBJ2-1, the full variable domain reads KAGVTQTPRYLIKTRGQQVTLSCSPISGHRSVSWYQQTPGQGLQFLFEYFSETQRNKGNFPGRFSGRQFSNSRSEMNVSTLELGDSALYLCASAPEGILSYEQFFGPGTRLTVL.

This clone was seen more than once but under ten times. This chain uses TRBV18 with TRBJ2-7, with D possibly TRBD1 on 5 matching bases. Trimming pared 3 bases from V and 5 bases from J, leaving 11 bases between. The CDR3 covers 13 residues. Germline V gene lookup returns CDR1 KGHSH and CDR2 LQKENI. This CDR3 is CASSPQGMNEQYF. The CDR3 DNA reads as TGTGCCAGCTCACCTCAGGGAATGAACGAGCAGTACTTC.

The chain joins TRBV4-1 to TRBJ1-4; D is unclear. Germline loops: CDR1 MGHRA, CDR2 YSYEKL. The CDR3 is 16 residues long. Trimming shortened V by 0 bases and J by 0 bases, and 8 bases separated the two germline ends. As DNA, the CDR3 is TGCGCCAGCAGCCAAGAGTCGGTTGCAACTAATGAAAAACTGTTTTTT. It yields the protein CASSQESVATNEKLFF.

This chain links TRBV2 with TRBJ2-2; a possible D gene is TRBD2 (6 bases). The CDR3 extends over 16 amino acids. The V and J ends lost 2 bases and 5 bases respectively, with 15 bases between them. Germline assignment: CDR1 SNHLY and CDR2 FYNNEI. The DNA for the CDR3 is TGTGCCAGCAGTGAAAACGGGGGACTTACAACCGGGGAGCTGTTTTTT. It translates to CASSENGGLTTGELFF.

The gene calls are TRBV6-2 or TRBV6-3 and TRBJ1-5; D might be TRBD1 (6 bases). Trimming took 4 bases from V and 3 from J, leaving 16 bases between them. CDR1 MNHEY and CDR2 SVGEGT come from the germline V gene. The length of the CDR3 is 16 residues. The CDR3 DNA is TGTGCCAGCAGTTCCTTTCTGACAGGACTCAATCAGCCCCAGCATTTT. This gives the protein CASSSFLTGLNQPQHF.

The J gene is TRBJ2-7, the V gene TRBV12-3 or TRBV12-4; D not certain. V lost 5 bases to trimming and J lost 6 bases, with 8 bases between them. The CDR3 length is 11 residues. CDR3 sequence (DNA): TGTGCCAGCAGTCGCCAGTTCGAGCAGTACTTC. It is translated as CASSRQFEQYF.

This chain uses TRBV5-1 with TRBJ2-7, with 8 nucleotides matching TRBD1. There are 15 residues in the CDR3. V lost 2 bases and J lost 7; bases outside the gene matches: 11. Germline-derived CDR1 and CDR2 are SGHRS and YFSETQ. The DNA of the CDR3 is TGCGCCAGCAGCTTCACAGGACAGGGAGAGGGAGAGCAGTACTTC. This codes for CASSFTGQGEGEQYF.

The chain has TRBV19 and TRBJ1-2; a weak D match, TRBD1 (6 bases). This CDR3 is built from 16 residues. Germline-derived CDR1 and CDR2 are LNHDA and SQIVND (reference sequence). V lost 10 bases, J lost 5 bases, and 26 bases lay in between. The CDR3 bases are TGTGCCACCAGAGGGGAGACAGGACGACGTATTTATGGCTACACCTTC. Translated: CATRGETGRRIYGYTF.

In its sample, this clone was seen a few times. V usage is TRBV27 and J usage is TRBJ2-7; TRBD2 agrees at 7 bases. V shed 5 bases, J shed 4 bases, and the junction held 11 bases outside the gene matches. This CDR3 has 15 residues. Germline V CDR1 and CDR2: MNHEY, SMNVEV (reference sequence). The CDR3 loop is CASSLATTLAYEQYF. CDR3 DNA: TGTGCCAGCAGTCTCGCCACAACACTAGCGTACGAGCAGTACTTC.

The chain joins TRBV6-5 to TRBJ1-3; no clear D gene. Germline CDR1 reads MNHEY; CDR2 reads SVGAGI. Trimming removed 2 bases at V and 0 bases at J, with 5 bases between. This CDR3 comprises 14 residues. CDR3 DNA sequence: TGTGCCAGCAGTTACGGCAACTCTGGAAACACCATATATTTT. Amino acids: CASSYGNSGNTIYF.

Here the CDR3 reads CASSPPGLAGADTQYF. CDR3 DNA: TGTGCCAGCAGCCCGCCGGGACTAGCGGGAGCAGATACGCAGTATTTT. V is TRBV7-2 and J is TRBJ2-3; 14 bases fit TRBD2. Germline CDR1 SGHTA, CDR2 FQGNSA. The junction had 5 bases not matched to a gene; V was cut back by 5 bases and J by 4 bases. The CDR3 contains 16 residues.

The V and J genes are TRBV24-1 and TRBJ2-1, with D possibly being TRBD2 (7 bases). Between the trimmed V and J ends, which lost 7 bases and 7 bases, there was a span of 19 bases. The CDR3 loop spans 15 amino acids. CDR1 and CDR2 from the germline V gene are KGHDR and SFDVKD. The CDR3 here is CATSGRGGGMNEQFF. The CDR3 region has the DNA TGTGCCACCAGCGGCCGGGGAGGGGGAATGAATGAGCAGTTCTTC.

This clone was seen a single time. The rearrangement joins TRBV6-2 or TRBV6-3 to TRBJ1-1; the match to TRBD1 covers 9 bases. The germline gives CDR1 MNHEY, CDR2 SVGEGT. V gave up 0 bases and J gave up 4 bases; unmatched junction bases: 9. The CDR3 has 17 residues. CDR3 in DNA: TGTGCCAGCAGTTACTCACCCCAGCGGACAGGGGTCACTGAAGCTTTCTTT. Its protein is CASSYSPQRTGVTEAFF.

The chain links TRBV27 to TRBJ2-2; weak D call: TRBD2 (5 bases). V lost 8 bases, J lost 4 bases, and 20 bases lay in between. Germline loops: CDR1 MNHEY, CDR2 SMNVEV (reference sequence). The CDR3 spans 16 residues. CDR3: CASGLISGSSTGELFF. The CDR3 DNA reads TGTGCCAGCGGACTTATCTCGGGGTCATCCACCGGGGAGCTGTTTTTT.

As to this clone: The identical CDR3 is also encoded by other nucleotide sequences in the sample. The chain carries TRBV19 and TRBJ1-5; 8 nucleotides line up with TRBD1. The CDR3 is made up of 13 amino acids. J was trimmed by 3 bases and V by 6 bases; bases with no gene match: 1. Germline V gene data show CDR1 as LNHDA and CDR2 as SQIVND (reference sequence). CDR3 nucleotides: TGTGCCAGTAGGGACAGGGACAATCAGCCCCAGCATTTT. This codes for CASRDRDNQPQHF.

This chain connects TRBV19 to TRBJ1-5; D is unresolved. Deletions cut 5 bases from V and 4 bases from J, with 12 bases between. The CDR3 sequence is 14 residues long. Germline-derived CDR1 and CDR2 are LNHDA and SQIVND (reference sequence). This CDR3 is CASSSGIGNQPQHF. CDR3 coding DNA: TGTGCCAGTAGTTCAGGCATAGGTAATCAGCCCCAGCATTTT.

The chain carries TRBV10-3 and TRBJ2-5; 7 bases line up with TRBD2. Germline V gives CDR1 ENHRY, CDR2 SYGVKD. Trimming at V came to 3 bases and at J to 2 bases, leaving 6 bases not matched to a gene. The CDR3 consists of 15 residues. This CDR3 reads CAISDQRDRQETQYF. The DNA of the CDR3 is TGTGCCATCAGTGATCAGCGGGACCGGCAAGAGACCCAGTACTTC.

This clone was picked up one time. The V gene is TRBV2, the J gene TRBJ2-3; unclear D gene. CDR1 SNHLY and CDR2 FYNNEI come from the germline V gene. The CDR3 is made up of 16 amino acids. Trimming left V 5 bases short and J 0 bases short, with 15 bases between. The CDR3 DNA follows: TGTGCCAGCAGTAACGCCCTGTCGACTAGCACAGATACGCAGTATTTT. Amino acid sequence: CASSNALSTSTDTQYF.

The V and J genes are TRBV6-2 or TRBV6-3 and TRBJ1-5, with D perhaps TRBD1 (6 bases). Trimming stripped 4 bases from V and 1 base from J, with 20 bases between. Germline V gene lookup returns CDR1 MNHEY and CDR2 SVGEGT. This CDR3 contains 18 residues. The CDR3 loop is CASSSLTPNTGSNQPQHF. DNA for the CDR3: TGTGCCAGCAGTTCACTTACCCCCAATACAGGGAGCAATCAGCCCCAGCATTTT.

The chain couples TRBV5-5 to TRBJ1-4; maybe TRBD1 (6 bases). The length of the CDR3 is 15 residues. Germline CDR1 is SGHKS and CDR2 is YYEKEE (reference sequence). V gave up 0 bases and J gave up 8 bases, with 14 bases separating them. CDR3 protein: CASSLGTATFEKLFF. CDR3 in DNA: TGTGCCAGCAGCTTGGGGACAGCGACTTTCGAAAAACTGTTTTTT.

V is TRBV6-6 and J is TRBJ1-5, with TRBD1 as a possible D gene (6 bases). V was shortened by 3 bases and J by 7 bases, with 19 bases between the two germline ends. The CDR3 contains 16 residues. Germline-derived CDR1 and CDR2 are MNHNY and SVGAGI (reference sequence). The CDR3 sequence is CASSYRGGRDEQPQHF. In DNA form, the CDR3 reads TGTGCCAGCAGTTATCGGGGGGGCCGGGATGAACAGCCCCAGCATTTT.

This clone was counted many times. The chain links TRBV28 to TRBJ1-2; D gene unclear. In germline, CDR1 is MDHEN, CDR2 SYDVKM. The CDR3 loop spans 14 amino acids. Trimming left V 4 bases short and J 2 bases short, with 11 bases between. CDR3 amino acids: CASSSPGRNYGYTF. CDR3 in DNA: TGTGCCAGCAGTTCCCCAGGCAGAAACTATGGCTACACCTTC.

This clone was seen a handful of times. The CDR3 DNA sequence: TGTGCCAGTAGTATCCAGGGCTATGACTATGGCTACACCTTC. This gives the protein CASSIQGYDYGYTF. The rearrangement joins TRBV19 to TRBJ1-2; maybe TRBD1 (5 bases). The CDR3 has 14 amino acids. CDR1 LNHDA and CDR2 SQIVND come from the germline V gene (reference sequence). Between the trimmed V and J ends, which lost 3 bases and 3 bases, there was a span of 11 bases.

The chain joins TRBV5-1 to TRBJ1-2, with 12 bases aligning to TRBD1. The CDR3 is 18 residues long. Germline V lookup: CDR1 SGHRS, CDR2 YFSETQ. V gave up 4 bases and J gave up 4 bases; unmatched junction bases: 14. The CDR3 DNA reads TGCGCCAGCAGCACAAGTCCCGGGACAGGGGGCGCCTTCTATGGCTACACCTTC. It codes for CASSTSPGTGGAFYGYTF.

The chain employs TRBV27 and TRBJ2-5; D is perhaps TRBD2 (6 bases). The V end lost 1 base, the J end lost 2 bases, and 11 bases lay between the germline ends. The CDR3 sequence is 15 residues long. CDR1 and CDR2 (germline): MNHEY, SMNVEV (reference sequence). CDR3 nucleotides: TGTGCCAGCAGTTTATTCGGAGGGCCACAAGAGACCCAGTACTTC. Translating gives CASSLFGGPQETQYF.